The present T cell receptor (beta chain) was sequenced within a study of cytomegalovirus exposure and HLA in healthy donors. Study findings and constraints: A later analysis found that most CMV-associated TCR beta chains appeared HLA-restricted. Information on immune exposure was restricted to one variable (CMV serostatus).

Both 60 Vbeta primers and 13 Jbeta primers went into the PCR. The data were produced by immunoSEQ multiplex PCR, yet TCRdb's version contains in-frame clones alone and is incomplete. The sample holds under 200,000 clones, roughly 90% seen once. On this clone: Its target is not known.

Germline V gene lookup returns CDR1 LGHNA and CDR2 YNFKEQ. The CDR3 has 17 amino acids. The germline V and J ends were trimmed by 3 bases and 2 bases, with 16 bases remaining between them. The genes are TRBV4-2 and TRBJ2-2; maybe TRBD1 (6 bases). The TCR comes from a woman in her thirties in good health and CMV-seronegative. The sequenced sample was PBMCs. CDR3 sequence (DNA): TGTGCCAGCAGCCAGCGAGGGGAAGGGGGAAACACCGGGGAGCTGTTTTTT. Amino acids: CASSQRGEGGNTGELFF.